Given below is one T cell receptor beta chain in context. TRB cDNA libraries were made by UMI-labeled 5' RACE. From its re-call of the 5' RACE reads, TCRdb lists each CDR3 protein once, without DNA. The sample table sets out approximately 83,000 distinct CDR3 sequences. The data were obtained in a study of CXCR3-negative and CXCR3-positive naive CD8 T cells. The CDR3 covers 15 residues. Germline CDR1 reads DFQATT; CDR2 reads SNEGSKA (reference sequence). The genes are TRBV20-1 and TRBJ2-3; the TRBD1 assignment by TCRdb is unverifiable without DNA. Sequenced input: naive CXCR3- CD8+ T cells from blood. Subset noted: CD45RO-CCR7+CD27+CD95- naive CD8+ T cells lacking CXCR3 (TNR3-). The sequence was obtained from a human donor in good health. Some clones in this sample may be carry-over from other donors' samples. CDR3 loop: CSAYPRQDSTDTQYF.